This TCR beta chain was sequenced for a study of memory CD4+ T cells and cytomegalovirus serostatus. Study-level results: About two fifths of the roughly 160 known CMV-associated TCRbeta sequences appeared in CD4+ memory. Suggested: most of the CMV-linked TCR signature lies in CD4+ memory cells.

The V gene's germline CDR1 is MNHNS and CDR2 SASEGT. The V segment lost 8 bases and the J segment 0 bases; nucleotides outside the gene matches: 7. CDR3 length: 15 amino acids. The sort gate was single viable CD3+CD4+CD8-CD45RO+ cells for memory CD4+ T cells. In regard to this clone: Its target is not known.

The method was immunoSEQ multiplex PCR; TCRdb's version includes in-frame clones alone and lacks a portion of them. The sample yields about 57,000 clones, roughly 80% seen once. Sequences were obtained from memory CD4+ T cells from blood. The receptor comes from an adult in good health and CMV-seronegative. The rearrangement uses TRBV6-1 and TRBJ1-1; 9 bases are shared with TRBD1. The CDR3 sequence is CASLDRGTLNTEAFF. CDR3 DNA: TGTGCCAGCCTGGACAGGGGAACATTGAACACTGAAGCTTTCTTT.